This passage covers 25 T cell receptor beta chains from one sample sequenced in a study of blood T cell repertoires in COVID-19. Data came from immunoSEQ multiplex PCR; TCRdb stores just in-frame clones and leaves some out. This table has over 150,000 clones, more than 75% appearing once. The sample comprised PBMCs or T cells enriched from blood (not recorded which). The receptors originated from a woman in her fifties or sixties who had recovered from COVID-19.

This rearrangement joins TRBV3-1 (or the pseudogene TRBV3-2) to TRBJ1-5; TRBD1 agrees at 7 bases. CDR3 length equals 14 residues. Germline lookup yields CDR1 LGHDT and CDR2 YNNKEL (reference sequence). Trimming took 4 bases from V and 3 from J; bases not matched to a gene: 3. The CDR3 DNA reads TGTGCCAGCAGCCTGGGACAGATCAATCAGCCCCAGCATTTT. Translating it yields CASSLGQINQPQHF.

The V and J genes are TRBV28 and TRBJ2-7; 8 bases align to TRBD1. The germline CDR1 and CDR2 sequences are MDHEN and SYDVKM. The CDR3 runs to 13 residues. V gave up 4 bases and J gave up 5 bases; unmatched junction bases: 4. The CDR3 DNA reads TGTGCCAGCAGTTCCGGACAGGGCCACGAGCAGTACTTC. This gives the protein CASSSGQGHEQYF.

The CDR3 loop is CASSPGVGGISYEQYF. In DNA form, the CDR3 reads TGTGCCAGCTCACCAGGTGTAGGGGGCATCTCCTACGAGCAGTACTTC. The V gene is TRBV18, the J gene TRBJ2-7, with 7 bases aligning to TRBD1. Trimming cost V 2 bases and J 0 bases; bases outside gene matches: 7. The V gene's germline CDR1 is KGHSH and CDR2 LQKENI. This CDR3 comprises 16 residues. Drawing the rest from reference TRBV18 and TRBJ2-7, the complete variable domain is NAGVMQNPRHLVRRRGQEARLRCSPMKGHSHVYWYRQLPEEGLKFMVYLQKENIIDESGMPKERFSAEFPKEGPSILRIQQVVRGDSAAYFCASSPGVGGISYEQYFGPGTRLTVT.

V is TRBV4-1 and J is TRBJ1-3; 7 positions agree with TRBD1. The V segment lost 1 base and the J segment 4 bases; nucleotides outside the gene matches: 4. Germline assignment: CDR1 MGHRA and CDR2 YSYEKL. The CDR3 runs to 15 residues. CDR3 region: CASSQATGLGNTIYF. CDR3 DNA: TGCGCCAGCAGCCAAGCGACAGGGCTAGGAAACACCATATATTTT.

The chain joins TRBV6-5 to TRBJ2-1; TRBD2 agrees at 8 bases. The V gene's germline CDR1 is MNHEY and CDR2 SVGAGI. V gave up 7 bases and J gave up 3 bases; unmatched junction bases: 8. The CDR3 spans 15 residues. The CDR3 loop is CASNSKREIYNEQFF. CDR3 DNA: TGTGCCAGCAATTCGAAGCGGGAGATCTACAATGAGCAGTTCTTC.

This sequence joins TRBV18 and TRBJ2-4; no firm D call. The V end lost 2 bases, the J end lost 1 base, and 9 bases lay between the germline ends. There are 15 residues in the CDR3. Germline loops: CDR1 KGHSH, CDR2 LQKENI. The CDR3 sequence: CASSPARVAKNIQYF. CDR3 nucleotide sequence: TGTGCCAGCTCACCAGCAAGAGTGGCCAAAAACATTCAGTACTTC. Variable domain in full (rest from reference TRBV18 and TRBJ2-4): NAGVMQNPRHLVRRRGQEARLRCSPMKGHSHVYWYRQLPEEGLKFMVYLQKENIIDESGMPKERFSAEFPKEGPSILRIQQVVRGDSAAYFCASSPARVAKNIQYFGAGTRLSVL.

This clone was recorded once. The rearrangement joins TRBV4-3 to TRBJ2-5, with TRBD1 matching over 8 bases. The CDR3 is 15 amino acids. CDR1 is LGHNA, CDR2 YSLEER, per germline. V shed 4 bases and J 4 bases; nucleotides not matched to a gene: 8. Here the CDR3 reads CASSPSVGTGETQYF. Written as DNA, the CDR3 is TGCGCCAGCAGCCCAAGCGTAGGGACAGGAGAGACCCAGTACTTC.

This clone was observed a few times. V gene TRBV7-2 combines with J gene TRBJ2-6, with 11 bases fitting TRBD1. This CDR3 contains 17 residues. V shed 6 bases and J 0 bases; nucleotides not matched to a gene: 4. Germline CDR1 SGHTA, CDR2 FQGNSA. The CDR3 DNA reads TGTGCCAGCAGTCGGACAGGGGGCAGCTCTGGGGCCAACGTCCTGACTTTC. It translates to CASSRTGGSSGANVLTF.

This clone was seen a handful of times. The CDR3 DNA reads TGTGCCAGCAGTCTACCCCCTAGTAGCTACGAGCAGTACTTC. Amino acid sequence: CASSLPPSSYEQYF. The V and J genes are TRBV28 and TRBJ2-7, with D unclear. The V gene lost 5 bases and the J gene lost 3 bases, with 14 bases spanning the gap. CDR3 length: 14 amino acids. Per the germline V gene, CDR1 is MDHEN and CDR2 is SYDVKM.

This clone was counted only a few times. This chain uses TRBV7-2 with TRBJ2-2; TRBD2 agrees at 7 bases. This CDR3 has 16 residues. The V gene's germline CDR1 is SGHTA and CDR2 FQGNSA. Trimming took 2 bases from V and 1 from J; bases not matched to a gene: 4. CDR3 region: CASSLISGLNTGELFF. CDR3 nucleotide sequence: TGTGCCAGCAGCTTAATTAGCGGGCTGAACACCGGGGAGCTGTTTTTT.

The chain recombines TRBV19 with TRBJ2-1; TRBD2 agrees at 15 bases. CDR3 size: 19 residues. J gave up 0 bases and V 4 bases, and 7 bases lay outside the gene matches. Germline V CDR1 and CDR2: LNHDA, SQIVND (reference sequence). The CDR3 protein is CASSRSGTSGRISYNEQFF. In DNA form, the CDR3 reads TGTGCCAGTAGTAGATCCGGGACTAGCGGGAGGATCTCCTACAATGAGCAGTTCTTC.

The rearrangement joins TRBV14 to TRBJ1-5; D gene unclear. V was pared by 2 bases and J by 8 bases, with 10 bases between. The CDR3 runs to 13 residues. CDR1 is SGHDN and CDR2 is FVKESK in the germline V gene. The CDR3 region is CASSQRTGEPQHF. The CDR3 DNA follows: TGTGCCAGCAGCCAAAGGACCGGGGAGCCCCAGCATTTT.

This rearrangement joins TRBV3-1 (or the pseudogene TRBV3-2) to TRBJ2-3, with 8 bases that match TRBD1. V was pared by 6 bases and J by 4 bases, with 9 bases of the junction left unmatched. Germline CDR1 and CDR2: LGHDT and YNNKEL (reference sequence). This CDR3 contains 15 residues. The CDR3 bases are TGTGCCAGCAGACACAGGGGGAGTCAGGCAGATACGCAGTATTTT. Residues: CASRHRGSQADTQYF.

This chain links TRBV24-1 with TRBJ1-2; 10 positions match TRBD1. CDR1 is KGHDR, CDR2 SFDVKD, per germline. V was pared by 7 bases and J by 6 bases, with 1 base of the junction left unmatched. The CDR3 is 12 amino acids. In DNA form, the CDR3 reads TGTGCCACCAGGGGGACAGGGGATGGCTACACCTTC. Protein sequence: CATRGTGDGYTF.

The genes are TRBV19 and TRBJ1-1, with 11 bases aligning to TRBD1. The V gene's germline CDR1 is LNHDA and CDR2 SQIVND (reference sequence). The junction had 3 bases not matched to a gene; V was cut back by 0 bases and J by 3 bases. The CDR3 is 16 residues long. CDR3 bases: TGTGCCAGTAGTATAGAGGACAGGGGGCTTGACACTGAAGCTTTCTTT. Protein product: CASSIEDRGLDTEAFF.

V and J are TRBV11-2 and TRBJ2-3, with D hard to call. The germline CDR1 and CDR2 sequences are SGHAT and FQNNGV. The length of the CDR3 is 12 residues. Trimming shortened V by 3 bases and J by 12 bases, and 13 bases separated the two germline ends. The CDR3 DNA sequence: TGTGCCAGCAGCTTTGAGCGAATCCTCCAGTATTTT. Protein: CASSFERILQYF. Together with reference TRBV11-2 and TRBJ2-3, the CDR3 gives the full variable domain: EAGVAQSPRYKIIEKRQSVAFWCNPISGHATLYWYQQILGQGPKLLIQFQNNGVVDDSQLPKDRFSAERLKGVDSTLKIQPAKLEDSAVYLCASSFERILQYFGPGTRLTVL.

This chain links TRBV27 with TRBJ2-7, with 7 bases fitting TRBD1. Germline trimming cut 5 bases from V and 4 bases from J; bases unmatched to any gene: 5. Germline CDR1 and CDR2: MNHEY and SMNVEV (reference sequence). The CDR3 is made up of 13 amino acids. CDR3 protein: CASSRPGQYEQYF. The CDR3 nucleotides are TGTGCCAGCAGTAGGCCGGGACAGTACGAGCAGTACTTC.

This rearrangement joins TRBV7-2 to TRBJ1-2; 7 nucleotides match TRBD1. Germline CDR1 reads SGHTA; CDR2 reads FQGNSA. The CDR3 spans 15 residues. The V segment lost 6 bases and the J segment 7 bases; nucleotides outside the gene matches: 14. This CDR3 reads CASRAPGTELSGYTF. For the CDR3, the DNA is TGTGCCAGCAGGGCCCCCGGGACAGAGCTTTCTGGCTACACCTTC.

The chain carries TRBV3-1 (or the pseudogene TRBV3-2) and TRBJ2-7, with 8 bases fitting TRBD2. Germline-derived CDR1 and CDR2 are LGHDT and YNNKEL (reference sequence). With V trimmed by 8 bases and J by 4 bases, 13 bases remained unmatched. The CDR3 contains 15 residues. Here the CDR3 DNA reads TGTGCCAGCCGGGGGGGATTAGCGGGATTTTACGAGCAGTACTTC. The encoded protein is CASRGGLAGFYEQYF.

The chain couples TRBV6-5 to TRBJ1-2; D call uncertain. The V end lost 0 bases, the J end lost 2 bases, and 10 bases lay between the germline ends. The germline V gene has CDR1 MNHEY and CDR2 SVGAGI. This CDR3 region has 15 residues. CDR3 DNA: TGTGCCAGCAGTTACTCGCGGGAGGTGAACTATGGCTACACCTTC. It specifies CASSYSREVNYGYTF.

The chain recombines TRBV7-6 with TRBJ2-3; 13 positions agree with TRBD2. The V and J ends lost 3 bases and 2 bases, in that order; junction bases with no gene match: 5. The CDR3 spans 17 residues. In germline, CDR1 is SGHVS, CDR2 FNYEAQ. The CDR3 spells CASSLRGTSGITDTQYF. The CDR3, as DNA: TGTGCCAGCAGCTTGAGGGGGACTAGCGGGATCACAGATACGCAGTATTTT.

The table lists this clone with a few counts. The chain carries TRBV3-1 (or the pseudogene TRBV3-2) and TRBJ1-2, with D possibly being TRBD1 (6 bases). The CDR3 has 12 amino acids. Deletions cut 2 bases from V and 10 bases from J, with 11 bases between. The germline CDR1 and CDR2 sequences are LGHDT and YNNKEL (reference sequence). The CDR3 DNA is TGTGCCAGCAGCCAACGGACAGCGCTCTACACCTTC. The encoded protein is CASSQRTALYTF.

This clone occurred once. The genes are TRBV30 and TRBJ1-1, with D perhaps TRBD1 (6 bases). Germline CDR1 GTSNPN, CDR2 SVGIG (reference sequence). CDR3 length: 15 residues. V was cut by 5 bases and J by 4 bases, with 20 bases left in between. The chain's CDR3 is CAWSAKDSSSTEAFF. Written as DNA, the CDR3 is TGTGCCTGGTCTGCCAAGGACAGCTCATCCACTGAAGCTTTCTTT.

This chain connects TRBV7-9 to TRBJ2-1; 8 nucleotides agree with TRBD1. The germline V gene has CDR1 SEHNR and CDR2 FQNEAQ (reference sequence). J was trimmed by 6 bases and V by 7 bases; bases with no gene match: 8. The CDR3 totals 14 residues. CDR3 sequence reads: CASTKDREVNEQFF. The CDR3 DNA reads as TGTGCCAGCACCAAGGACAGGGAAGTCAATGAGCAGTTCTTC.

The gene calls are TRBV6-1 and TRBJ1-6; no definite D call. Germline V CDR1 and CDR2: MNHNS, SASEGT. V was pared by 3 bases and J by 7 bases, with 10 bases between. This CDR3 spans 14 amino acids. The chain's CDR3 is CASSDRAWNSPLHF. The CDR3 coding sequence is TGTGCCAGCAGTGACCGCGCTTGGAATTCACCCCTCCACTTT.